The rows below give T cell receptor beta chains drawn from one sample of a study of T cell repertoires in cytomegalovirus infection. A single record per CDR3 protein comes from TCRdb applying MiXCR to the reads. Counted here are some 300,000 distinct CDR3 sequences, around 10% occurring once; the ten biggest clones make up approximately 2.3%. The sequenced material came from PBMCs. These receptors were obtained from a human donor in good health (CMV status not recorded). Some clones in this sample may be carry-over from other donors' samples. Both conserved end residues are part of each CDR3. Fields, in order: clone size, D gene, J gene, V gene, CDR3 DNA, CDR3 protein. A D gene is named only where the DNA matches it firmly. Size is omitted from some rows. Given values are once, few, many or a class for expanded clones.

abundance: many; d_gene: TRBD1; j_gene: TRBJ2-1; v_gene: TRBV27; CDR3nt: TGTGCCAGCAGTTTATTCCCGGGACAGCCAAGGAAACATGAGCAGTTCTTC; CDR3aa: CASSLFPGQPRKHEQFF
abundance: NA; d_gene: TRBD1; j_gene: TRBJ1-1; v_gene: TRBV29-1; CDR3nt: TGCAGCGTTGAAGATTTCAGAATTCAGGGGGCTGAAGCTTTCTTT; CDR3aa: CSVEDFRIQGAEAFF
abundance: few; d_gene: NA; j_gene: TRBJ2-2; v_gene: TRBV29-1; CDR3nt: TGCAGCGTTAGTGGGTATACGAACACCGGGGAGCTGTTTTTT; CDR3aa: CSVSGYTNTGELFF
abundance: many; d_gene: NA; j_gene: TRBJ1-5; v_gene: TRBV19; CDR3nt: TGTGCCAGTACACCCAACTGGGGAAGCAATCAGCCCCAGCATTTT; CDR3aa: CASTPNWGSNQPQHF
abundance: few; d_gene: TRBD1; j_gene: TRBJ2-1; v_gene: TRBV5-4; CDR3nt: TGTGCCAGCAGCTTGGGGACAGGGATCCCTCATGAGCAGTTCTTC; CDR3aa: CASSLGTGIPHEQFF
abundance: few; d_gene: NA; j_gene: TRBJ2-7; v_gene: TRBV7-9; CDR3nt: TGTGCCAGCAGCCCCCCCTCAGGGGCTGAGCAGTACTTC; CDR3aa: CASSPPSGAEQYF
abundance: few; d_gene: NA; j_gene: TRBJ1-1; v_gene: TRBV5-1; CDR3nt: TGCGCCAGCAGCTTGGAGTGGACCGCGAACACTGAAGCTTTCTTT; CDR3aa: CASSLEWTANTEAFF
abundance: many; d_gene: NA; j_gene: TRBJ1-2; v_gene: TRBV20-1; CDR3nt: TGCAGTGGTTCAGGGCGGAACTATGGCTACACCTTC; CDR3aa: CSGSGRNYGYTF
abundance: many; d_gene: TRBD1; j_gene: TRBJ1-2; v_gene: TRBV5-5; CDR3nt: TGTGCCAGCAGGCGGACAGGGGGAGCTGGTAACTATGGCTACACCTTC; CDR3aa: CASRRTGGAGNYGYTF
abundance: few; d_gene: TRBD1; j_gene: TRBJ2-2; v_gene: TRBV6-4; CDR3nt: TGTGCCAGCAGCCCACAGGGGACCCAGAACACCGGGGAGCTGTTTTTT; CDR3aa: CASSPQGTQNTGELFF
abundance: few; d_gene: NA; j_gene: TRBJ2-3; v_gene: TRBV20-1; CDR3nt: TGCAGTGCTCATAGACCCCCCCAAGCAGATACGCAGTATTTT; CDR3aa: CSAHRPPQADTQYF
abundance: once; d_gene: NA; j_gene: TRBJ2-1; v_gene: TRBV27; CDR3nt: TGTGCCAGCAGAGCCGGGACGGTGGACTACAATGAGCAGTTCTTC; CDR3aa: CASRAGTVDYNEQFF
abundance: few; d_gene: TRBD1; j_gene: TRBJ1-2; v_gene: TRBV2; CDR3nt: TGTGCCAGCAGTGGACAGGGGGCCTCGGACGGCTACACCTTC; CDR3aa: CASSGQGASDGYTF
abundance: NA; d_gene: NA; j_gene: TRBJ2-7; v_gene: TRBV2; CDR3nt: TGTGCCAGCAGTGCGTCCAGGACCCTCTTATCCTACGAGCAGTACTTC; CDR3aa: CASSASRTLLSYEQYF
abundance: few; d_gene: NA; j_gene: TRBJ1-2; v_gene: TRBV5-1; CDR3nt: TGCGCCAGCAGCCGCGACGGAGAGATTAACTATGGCTACACCTTC; CDR3aa: CASSRDGEINYGYTF
abundance: many; d_gene: NA; j_gene: TRBJ1-1; v_gene: TRBV7-2; CDR3nt: TGTGCCAGCAGCCCGGACAGCCGAGAAGCTTTCTTT; CDR3aa: CASSPDSREAFF
abundance: few; d_gene: TRBD1; j_gene: TRBJ2-2; v_gene: TRBV20-1; CDR3nt: TGCAGTGCTAGAGGTTCCCACCAGGGACAGGGGGCAGCGAACACCGGGGAGCTGTTTTTT; CDR3aa: CSARGSHQGQGAANTGELFF
abundance: NA; d_gene: TRBD1; j_gene: TRBJ1-6; v_gene: TRBV28; CDR3nt: TGTGCCAGCAGTTTGCCCAGGGGGCATAATTCACCCCTCCACTTT; CDR3aa: CASSLPRGHNSPLHF
abundance: many; d_gene: TRBD1; j_gene: TRBJ2-7; v_gene: TRBV28; CDR3nt: TGTGCCAGCAGTCCGGGACAGACCTACGAGCAGTACTTC; CDR3aa: CASSPGQTYEQYF
abundance: many; d_gene: NA; j_gene: TRBJ2-5; v_gene: TRBV5-1; CDR3nt: TGCGCCAGCAGCCGTACGCGTGACCAACGATTCCAAGAGACCCAGTACTTC; CDR3aa: CASSRTRDQRFQETQYF
abundance: NA; d_gene: TRBD2; j_gene: TRBJ2-2; v_gene: TRBV6-5; CDR3nt: TGTGCCAGCAGATCGGGGGGGGCGAACACCGGGGAGCTGTTTTTT; CDR3aa: CASRSGGANTGELFF
abundance: many; d_gene: TRBD1; j_gene: TRBJ1-4; v_gene: TRBV28; CDR3nt: TGTGCCAGCAGTTCTCCGGGACAGGGCTATGAAAAACTGTTTTTT; CDR3aa: CASSSPGQGYEKLFF
abundance: NA; d_gene: TRBD1; j_gene: TRBJ1-6; v_gene: TRBV14; CDR3nt: TGTGCCAGCAGCCAAGAGACAGGGGAACGGTCGCCCCTCCACTTT; CDR3aa: CASSQETGERSPLHF
abundance: once; d_gene: NA; j_gene: TRBJ2-7; v_gene: TRBV29-1; CDR3nt: TGCAGCGTGGCAGAGGACTCCCGGGAGCAGTACTTC; CDR3aa: CSVAEDSREQYF
abundance: many; d_gene: NA; j_gene: TRBJ2-7; v_gene: TRBV7-2; CDR3nt: TGTGCCAGCAGCTTAGATCTCGAGCAGTACTTC; CDR3aa: CASSLDLEQYF
abundance: many; d_gene: NA; j_gene: TRBJ2-3; v_gene: TRBV6-2/TRBV6-3; CDR3nt: TGTGCCAGCAGTTACTTTGGACCCCCAGATACGCAGTATTTT; CDR3aa: CASSYFGPPDTQYF
abundance: few; d_gene: NA; j_gene: TRBJ1-2; v_gene: TRBV28; CDR3nt: TGTGCCAGCAGTTTATCGGGCGCAAGGAATGGCTACACCTTC; CDR3aa: CASSLSGARNGYTF
abundance: many; d_gene: TRBD1; j_gene: TRBJ2-5; v_gene: TRBV4-1; CDR3nt: TGCGCCAGCAGCCTAAACAGGGGAGAGGAGACCCAGTACTTC; CDR3aa: CASSLNRGEETQYF
abundance: many; d_gene: NA; j_gene: TRBJ2-1; v_gene: TRBV25-1; CDR3nt: TGTGCCAGCAGTCGGGACACATCTCGGAATGAGCAGTTCTTC; CDR3aa: CASSRDTSRNEQFF
abundance: many; d_gene: NA; j_gene: TRBJ2-5; v_gene: TRBV7-9; CDR3nt: TGTGCCAGCGGCCTCCCGTTGGGCCAGTACTTC; CDR3aa: CASGLPLGQYF
abundance: many; d_gene: NA; j_gene: TRBJ2-1; v_gene: TRBV20-1; CDR3nt: TGCAGTGCAGAGTACAATGAGCAGTTCTTC; CDR3aa: CSAEYNEQFF
abundance: NA; d_gene: NA; j_gene: TRBJ1-2; v_gene: TRBV12-3/TRBV12-4; CDR3nt: TGTGCCAGCAGTTCTCTCACGGACGGGGGGGGGAATGGCTACACCTTC; CDR3aa: CASSSLTDGGGNGYTF
abundance: many; d_gene: TRBD1; j_gene: TRBJ2-7; v_gene: TRBV7-2; CDR3nt: TGTGCCAGCAGCCTCCACAGGGGGGTTTACGAGCAGTACTTC; CDR3aa: CASSLHRGVYEQYF
abundance: few; d_gene: NA; j_gene: TRBJ1-2; v_gene: TRBV6-2/TRBV6-3; CDR3nt: TGTGCCAGCAGTTACGTGCAGAACTATGGCTACACCTTC; CDR3aa: CASSYVQNYGYTF
abundance: many; d_gene: TRBD2; j_gene: TRBJ2-3; v_gene: TRBV28; CDR3nt: TGTGCCAGCAGAAAAAAGGGACTAGCGGTACGCACAGATACGCAGTATTTT; CDR3aa: CASRKKGLAVRTDTQYF
abundance: NA; d_gene: NA; j_gene: TRBJ2-1; v_gene: TRBV14; CDR3nt: TGTGCCAGCAGCCAGGACGTATCTGAGCAGTTCTTC; CDR3aa: CASSQDVSEQFF
abundance: NA; d_gene: NA; j_gene: TRBJ1-1; v_gene: TRBV7-9; CDR3nt: TGTGCCAGCAGCTCCGTCCCAGCGGGCGAAGCTTTCTTT; CDR3aa: CASSSVPAGEAFF
abundance: NA; d_gene: TRBD1; j_gene: TRBJ2-5; v_gene: TRBV7-7; CDR3nt: TGTGCTAGCAGCTTAGAGGGACAGGGGCTGGAGACCCAGTACTTC; CDR3aa: CASSLEGQGLETQYF
abundance: many; d_gene: NA; j_gene: TRBJ1-2; v_gene: TRBV4-3; CDR3nt: TGCGCCAGCAGCCAAGAGGGGTCAACGGGGCCTGGCTACACCTTC; CDR3aa: CASSQEGSTGPGYTF
abundance: many; d_gene: TRBD2; j_gene: TRBJ2-1; v_gene: TRBV5-5; CDR3nt: TGTGCCAGCGTGGCGGCTAGCGGGGGGCATGAGCAGTTCTTC; CDR3aa: CASVAASGGHEQFF
abundance: few; d_gene: NA; j_gene: TRBJ2-7; v_gene: TRBV5-5; CDR3nt: TGTGCCAGCAGCTTAGACCACAGGGACTCCTACGAGCAGTACTTC; CDR3aa: CASSLDHRDSYEQYF
abundance: many; d_gene: NA; j_gene: TRBJ2-1; v_gene: TRBV12-3/TRBV12-4; CDR3nt: TGTGCCAGCAGTTCCCCAGGCGGGGCCTCCAATGAGCAGTTCTTC; CDR3aa: CASSSPGGASNEQFF
abundance: NA; d_gene: NA; j_gene: TRBJ1-2; v_gene: TRBV6-5; CDR3nt: TGTGCCAGCAGTTACTCGGGCCCTGCCCACTATGGCTACACCTTC; CDR3aa: CASSYSGPAHYGYTF
abundance: NA; d_gene: NA; j_gene: TRBJ2-7; v_gene: TRBV23-1; CDR3nt: TGCGCCAGCAGTCCAAAGACTAGAAAGGGGCCCTACGAGCAGTACTTC; CDR3aa: CASSPKTRKGPYEQYF
abundance: many; d_gene: NA; j_gene: TRBJ1-1; v_gene: TRBV19; CDR3nt: TGTGCCAGTAGTGCTCGAAAGGGGTTGAACACTGAAGCTTTCTTT; CDR3aa: CASSARKGLNTEAFF
abundance: many; d_gene: NA; j_gene: TRBJ2-1; v_gene: TRBV5-5; CDR3nt: TGTGCCAGCAGCCCACTTCGCCGCTACAATGAGCAGTTCTTC; CDR3aa: CASSPLRRYNEQFF
abundance: NA; d_gene: NA; j_gene: TRBJ1-2; v_gene: TRBV28; CDR3nt: TGTGCCAGCAGTTTAAAGCCGGCCTATGGCTACACCTTC; CDR3aa: CASSLKPAYGYTF
abundance: NA; d_gene: NA; j_gene: TRBJ1-2; v_gene: TRBV29-1; CDR3nt: TGCAGCGCTGGAAGGACAGAACCTAACTATGGCTACACCTTC; CDR3aa: CSAGRTEPNYGYTF
abundance: few; d_gene: NA; j_gene: TRBJ1-5; v_gene: TRBV28; CDR3nt: TGTGCCAGCAGTTTTGGGGGTCGGGGCAATCAGCCCCAGCATTTT; CDR3aa: CASSFGGRGNQPQHF
abundance: many; d_gene: NA; j_gene: TRBJ2-1; v_gene: TRBV7-2; CDR3nt: TGTGCCAGCAGCCCCTCTCGTGCCCCCCTTGGGAAGGAGCAGTTCTTC; CDR3aa: CASSPSRAPLGKEQFF
abundance: many; d_gene: NA; j_gene: TRBJ2-1; v_gene: TRBV6-2/TRBV6-3; CDR3nt: TGTGCCAGCAGCTCGGGGGGCGGCAATGAGCAGTTCTTC; CDR3aa: CASSSGGGNEQFF
abundance: few; d_gene: NA; j_gene: TRBJ2-5; v_gene: TRBV4-2; CDR3nt: TGTGCCAGCAGCCAAGAGGGGCTTTGGGAGACCCAGTACTTC; CDR3aa: CASSQEGLWETQYF
abundance: many; d_gene: NA; j_gene: TRBJ1-5; v_gene: TRBV28; CDR3nt: TGTGCCAGCAGTTTCCAACAGGACACTCGGAATCAGCCCCAGCATTTT; CDR3aa: CASSFQQDTRNQPQHF
abundance: NA; d_gene: NA; j_gene: TRBJ2-5; v_gene: TRBV6-1; CDR3nt: TGTGCCGCCTGGGGCGGCAGGGGAGAGACCCAGTACTTC; CDR3aa: CAAWGGRGETQYF
abundance: many; d_gene: NA; j_gene: TRBJ1-2; v_gene: TRBV29-1; CDR3nt: TGCAGCGTTCTGGGGGACTATGGCTACACCTTC; CDR3aa: CSVLGDYGYTF